The source of this TCR beta chain is a study of blood T cell repertoires in COVID-19. The authors' processing: For nucleated cells, counts were estimated from reference gene primer amplification. Data came from immunoSEQ multiplex PCR; TCRdb stores just in-frame clones and leaves some out. The V and J calls and clone size come from that table; D and trimming were worked out from the DNA. The sample has under 100,000 clones; around four fifths are singletons. Germline V CDR1 and CDR2: LNHDA, SQIVND (reference sequence). Trimming removed 7 bases from V and 8 bases from J; junction bases left unmatched: 10. CDR3 length: 15 residues.

This receptor was taken from a man aged 45-65 years with acute or convalescent COVID-19. The specimen sequenced was peripheral blood. This chain links TRBV19 with TRBJ2-4; TRBD2 matches at 11 bases. CDR3 DNA: TGTGCCAGTAACATCAAGACTAGCGGGGCGGACATTCAGTACTTC. Encoded protein: CASNIKTSGADIQYF.